The clone carrying this T cell receptor beta chain was counted at least ten times. Its specificity is not known. Germline loops: CDR1 DFQATT, CDR2 SNEGSKA (reference sequence). The CDR3 has 13 residues. J lost 6 bases, V lost 2 bases, and 4 bases had no gene match. TCRdb re-derived calls from the 5' RACE reads in MiXCR, one entry per CDR3 protein. The data hold about 310,000 distinct CDR3 sequences, with around 4% observed a single time. The data belong to a study of T cells after yellow fever vaccination. Whole-study context: Those fractions that held only low numbers of cells were prepared using the SMART-Seq v4 Ultra Low Input RNA kit. Study-level points and caveats: Some clonotypes were seen in both the CD4 and the CD8 compartments. These made up a small share and likely arose from convergent recombination. Subsequent to the booster, the majority of primary-vaccination clones reappeared (96% CD4, around 85% CD8). On re-exposure, the response was weaker but peaked faster, at day 5 versus 15.

The receptor was derived from a man younger than 35 who received the YFV17D yellow fever vaccine. The rearrangement joins TRBV20-1 to TRBJ2-5, with 9 positions matching TRBD2. This specimen consisted of PBMCs, obtained on the day of the yellow fever booster vaccination. The CDR3 nucleotides read TGCAGTGCTAGATTCAGCGGGGGGAAGACCCAGTACTTC. Amino acid sequence: CSARFSGGKTQYF.